Shown below are 7 T cell receptor beta chains from a single sample sequenced in a study of PD-1 blockade in classical Hodgkin lymphoma (dated by TCRdb to about 2020). The label giving this sample's time point can be read as: newly diagnosed, previously untreated cHL patient sample. The method behind the library was the immunoSEQ multiplex PCR assay. TCRdb provides this immuneACCESS table in a form limited to in-frame rearrangements. Some clones are lacking; in checked studies, under half of them reflect an unresolved V gene, and why the rest are absent is not known. The sample table shows 70,000 or so clones, and 85% to 95% are seen once. In total, the top ten clones hold 2% to 3% of the sample. The sequenced sample consisted of peripheral blood mononuclear cells (PBMCs). These receptors were taken from a human donor with classical Hodgkin lymphoma.

The rearrangement joins TRBV14 to TRBJ1-4; 7 positions match TRBD1. Germline CDR1 is SGHDN and CDR2 is FVKESK. Trimming at V came to 6 bases and at J to 0 bases, leaving 7 bases not matched to a gene. The CDR3 is 16 amino acids. The CDR3, as DNA: TGTGCCAGCAGGCCGGGACAGCGAGCAACTAATGAAAAACTGTTTTTT. It yields the protein CASRPGQRATNEKLFF.

The chain uses TRBV15 and TRBJ1-6, with 7 bases fitting TRBD1. This CDR3 is built from 14 residues. V gave up 5 bases and J gave up 5 bases; unmatched junction bases: 3. Germline loops: CDR1 LNHNV, CDR2 YYDKDF (reference sequence). The CDR3 region is CATSRTGDNSPLHF. Here the CDR3 DNA reads TGTGCCACCAGCCGTACAGGGGATAATTCACCCCTCCACTTT.

DNA of the CDR3: TGTGCCAGCAAAACTAGCACTCAGGATGAGCAGTTCTTC. This codes for CASKTSTQDEQFF. This chain links TRBV6-5 with TRBJ2-1, with D possibly being TRBD2 (6 bases). In germline, CDR1 is MNHEY, CDR2 SVGAGI. CDR3 size: 13 residues. The V end was cut by 7 bases, the J end by 8 bases, with 15 bases between.

The gene calls are TRBV6-6 and TRBJ1-1, with TRBD1 as a possible D gene (5 bases). Between the trimmed V and J ends, which lost 6 bases and 6 bases, there was a span of 17 bases. The CDR3 has 14 residues. Germline V CDR1 and CDR2: MNHNY, SVGAGI (reference sequence). CDR3 region: CASSQPGNSAEAFF. CDR3 nucleotides: TGTGCCAGCAGCCAACCAGGGAACTCCGCTGAAGCTTTCTTT.

The chain couples TRBV6-6 to TRBJ2-5; TRBD2 agrees at 7 bases. Germline V CDR1 and CDR2: MNHNY, SVGAGI (reference sequence). The CDR3 contains 14 residues. V lost 6 bases, J lost 1 base, and 5 bases stayed unmatched. CDR3: CASRSTGGQETQYF. The CDR3, as DNA: TGTGCCAGCAGGTCGACGGGGGGCCAAGAGACCCAGTACTTC.

Only one count was recorded for this clone. V gene TRBV19 combines with J gene TRBJ2-6; TRBD1 agrees at 9 bases. Trimming removed 5 bases from V and 2 bases from J; junction bases left unmatched: 4. The CDR3 runs 16 residues. Germline assignment: CDR1 LNHDA and CDR2 SQIVND (reference sequence). CDR3 bases: TGTGCCAGTAGTGTTACAGGGGGCGCTGGGGCCAACGTCCTGACTTTC. It specifies CASSVTGGAGANVLTF.

The J gene is TRBJ1-4, the V gene TRBV5-5; no firm D call. This CDR3 region has 12 residues. Germline V CDR1 and CDR2: SGHKS, YYEKEE (reference sequence). The germline V and J ends were trimmed by 6 bases and 8 bases, with 11 bases remaining between them. This chain's CDR3 is CASTDNQEKLFF. DNA of the CDR3: TGTGCCAGCACCGATAACCAGGAAAAACTGTTTTTT.